Listed here is a single T cell receptor (beta chain). The clone's antigen remains unknown. Per-base qualities were not stored, and no clone one base away is much larger. This specimen comes from a study of shared clonotypes between healthy human individuals (dated by TCRdb to the early 2020s). Broadly, across the study: A few men and a couple of women, aged 18 to 49 years, made up the cohort. For each donor, CD4 naive and CD4 memory were each run on three plates, CD8 naive on two plates, and CD8 memory on one plate. Blood TCR repertoires of about five healthy adults were deeply sequenced to estimate repertoire size and the extent of clonotype sharing between individuals. To increase sequencing depth and limit assay-specific biases, different laboratories used diverse techniques to prepare libraries and sequence TCR repertoires. Per donor, leukapheresis produced somewhere between about 0.94 and 9 billion PBMCs.

Paper-wide results and their limitations: Incomplete sequencing was indicated by rarefaction of sorted-subset datasets, despite the large sequencing depth. Clonotypes shared by all four sorted-subset donors showed higher generation probabilities than non-shared clonotypes. Pairwise subsampling led to the expectation that sequencing depth would affect the degree of clonotype sharing among donors. Across four donors, approximately 4.6% of naive CD4, roughly 3.3% of naive CD8, roughly 2.3% of memory CD4, and under 0.45% of memory CD8 clonotypes were shared. Because the study included only a small number of donors, the genetic and exposure-history diversity represented was limited. Naive subsets generally had larger estimated clonotype richness than memory subsets. Sampling was restricted to blood, and TCR repertoires in tissues likely differ from the TCR repertoires found in blood.

Using the deep immunoSEQ assay, TCR CDR3 regions were amplified from genomic DNA by multiplex PCR. For each cell subset, the extracted genomic DNA was distributed evenly across all wells of several immunoSEQ 96-well plates, and each plate served as one replicate. For sorted subsets, 150 to 200 ng genomic DNA, equal to 30,000 or so T cell genomes, was loaded into each replicate PCR. Purified libraries were quantified with a Qubit 3.0 fluorometer, sized on a Bioanalyzer 2100, and re-quantified with the KAPA Library Quantification kit. Every immunoSEQ 96-well plate was sequenced on a separate single-read 150-cycle Illumina NextSeq 550 flow cell. The study's own analysis went as follows. Because only junctional sequences without quality scores were contained in the immunoSEQ output, filtering matching that applied to full-length reads could not be performed. To assign V/J genes and CDR3, sequences were annotated using PyIR, a Python wrapper for IgBLAST v1.9, with IMGT germline references. Reads with weak V/J assignments (E-value above 1e-6), missing CDR3, stop codons, out-of-frame junctions, or ambiguous translated residues were removed. V3J clonotypes were defined as sequences sharing the same inferred V gene, J gene, and CDR3 amino acid sequence. To compute the percentage overlap between repertoires, the number of shared unique clonotypes was divided by the size of the smaller repertoire. Richness of each repertoire was evaluated using RTK rarefaction, the Chao1 estimator, and Recon v2.1 estimates of unobserved clonotypes. Generation probabilities were computed with OLGA for all TCRbeta clonotypes obtained by the gDNA method from several donors. The immuneACCESS repertoire file appears here via TCRdb, limited to in-frame rearrangements. These files lack a portion of the clones; in checked studies, under half of the deficit traces to unresolved V genes, and the cause of the others is not known. D and trimming were read from the DNA, whereas the V and J calls and clone size are those reported in that table. The sample table records 1.5 million to 2.5 million clones; about 95% of these occur just once. The top ten constitute 1% to 1.5% of the sample.

CD8 naive samples were obtained by positive selection for CCR7 among CD45RO-negative cells, yielding a CD45RA+CCR7+ population from which TemRA cells were excluded. The donors were healthy, HIV-negative adults with no recently reported acute infections or vaccinations. Only Caucasian adults living in Nashville, Tennessee, USA were represented among the donors. After blood collection by leukapheresis, PBMCs were isolated using Ficoll-Histopaque density gradient centrifugation and then cryopreserved in the vapor phase of liquid nitrogen. Purity and quantity of every magnetically sorted T cell population were checked by analytical flow cytometry. Genomic DNA was isolated from each sorted fraction and quantified by UV absorbance on a Nanodrop 2000c. Inclusive of the bounding cysteine and phenylalanine, the CDR3 is 15 residues long. The sequence is cut down to CDR3 DNA, 45 bases in frame from base 1. The V end gives up 2 bases and the J end 4 bases, leaving 2 bases in the junction not matched to a gene. CDR1 and CDR2 were assigned from the germline V gene as SGHAT and FQNNGV.

Sequencing input: naive CD8+ T cells sorted from blood. This specimen's cell subset or site label, per the study, means: CD45RA+CCR7+. The chain links TRBV11-2 with TRBJ2-7; 13 central bases correspond to TRBD2. The clonotype originates from a man younger than 35 in good health. CDR3 protein: CASSLSTSGGYEQYF. The bases read TGTGCCAGCAGCTTATCGACTAGCGGGGGGTACGAGCAGTACTTC.